These 16 T cell receptor beta chains came from one sample sequenced in a study of cytomegalovirus exposure and HLA in healthy donors. The PCR made use of 60 Vbeta and 13 Jbeta primers. The repertoire was sequenced with immunoSEQ multiplex PCR; TCRdb's copy has only in-frame clones and lacks some. The repertoire holds approximately 50,000 clones, with around 80% as singletons. What was sequenced was PBMCs. Receptor source: a man in his thirties or forties in good health and CMV-seropositive.

Turning to this clone: Relative to the germline gene, one junction end is altered; a read error may explain this. The V and J genes are TRBV6-5 and TRBJ2-7; TRBD1 is a possible D gene (6 bases). This CDR3 spans 14 amino acids. Germline V gene lookup returns CDR1 MNHEY and CDR2 SVGAGI. CDR3 sequence: CASSQGGSPYEQCF. The DNA for the CDR3 is TGTGCCAGCAGTCAAGGGGGATCTCCCTACGAGCAGTGCTTC.

This chain's CDR3 is CASKRGQQSYEQYF. The CDR3, as DNA: TGTGCCAGTAAAAGGGGACAGCAATCCTACGAGCAGTACTTC. The chain uses TRBV6-5 and TRBJ2-5, with TRBD1 matching over 7 bases. TRBJ2-7 explains the end of the DNA better; the J call may be wrong. Germline values: CDR1 MNHEY, CDR2 SVGAGI. CDR3 length: 14 residues.

DNA of the CDR3: TGTGCCAGCTCACCATTAGGGCAGGGTGATGAAGCTTTCTTT. This codes for CASSPLGQGDEAFF. The genes are TRBV18 and TRBJ1-1; maybe TRBD1 (5 bases). Germline-derived CDR1 and CDR2 are KGHSH and LQKENI. The V gene lost 2 bases and the J gene lost 7 bases, with 14 bases spanning the gap. This CDR3 comprises 14 residues. Full variable domain (missing parts from reference TRBV18 and TRBJ1-1): NAGVMQNPRHLVRRRGQEARLRCSPMKGHSHVYWYRQLPEEGLKFMVYLQKENIIDESGMPKERFSAEFPKEGPSILRIQQVVRGDSAAYFCASSPLGQGDEAFFGQGTRLTVV.

The chain links TRBV14 to TRBJ2-1, with D maybe TRBD2 (6 bases). Looked up from germline, CDR1 is SGHDN and CDR2 is FVKESK. The V and J ends lost 6 bases and 3 bases respectively, with 9 bases between them. This CDR3 spans 13 amino acids. The CDR3 sequence is CASSGGYYNEQFF. The CDR3 DNA reads as TGTGCCAGCAGTGGGGGGTACTACAATGAGCAGTTCTTC.

There are a few counts of this clone. The chain couples TRBV6-5 to TRBJ1-1; 7 positions match TRBD1. The CDR3 length is 15 residues. Germline V gene sequence: CDR1 MNHEY, CDR2 SVGAGI. V was clipped by 7 bases and J by 1 base; unmatched bases: 9. The CDR3 DNA reads as TGTGCCAGCACTATTAAGGGGGCAAGGAACACTGAAGCTTTCTTT. It translates to CASTIKGARNTEAFF.

This clone was found once. This sequence joins TRBV6-5 and TRBJ2-7; 8 nucleotides align to TRBD1. From germline, CDR1 is MNHEY and CDR2 SVGAGI. The length of the CDR3 is 13 residues. The junction had 2 bases not matched to a gene; V was cut back by 4 bases and J by 3 bases. The CDR3, as DNA: TGTGCCAGCAGTTCCGGGACAGGCTACGAGCAGTACTTC. Protein: CASSSGTGYEQYF.

The chain links TRBV5-4 to TRBJ2-1; D gene unclear. V gave up 4 bases and J gave up 0 bases, with 11 bases separating them. The germline V gene encodes CDR1 SGHNT and CDR2 YYREEE (reference sequence). The length of the CDR3 is 15 residues. The DNA for the CDR3 is TGTGCCAGCAGCCCGGTGACGGGCTCCTACAATGAGCAGTTCTTC. Protein sequence: CASSPVTGSYNEQFF.

The chain links TRBV13 to TRBJ1-1; 7 bases map to TRBD1. V shed 1 base, J shed 5 bases, and the junction held 4 bases outside the gene matches. The CDR3 is made up of 14 amino acids. In germline, CDR1 is PRHDT, CDR2 FYEKMQ (reference sequence). The CDR3 protein is CASSLETGRTEAFF. The DNA for the CDR3 is TGTGCCAGCAGCTTAGAGACAGGGCGGACTGAAGCTTTCTTT.

This rearrangement joins TRBV6-5 to TRBJ1-5; 7 bases are a match to TRBD1. V trimming: 6 bases; J trimming: 0 bases; junction bases outside the gene matches: 5. The CDR3 is made up of 15 amino acids. In germline, CDR1 is MNHEY, CDR2 SVGAGI. The CDR3 coding sequence is TGTGCCAGCAGACCGGGACAGTATAGCAATCAGCCCCAGCATTTT. It is translated as CASRPGQYSNQPQHF.

The chain carries TRBV30 and TRBJ1-2; no definite D call. Per germline, CDR1 GTSNPN and CDR2 SVGIG (reference sequence). The CDR3 sequence is 11 residues long. V dropped 7 bases and J dropped 4 bases, with 10 bases sitting between them. CDR3 region: CAYEEFYGYTF. The DNA of the CDR3 is TGTGCCTATGAGGAGTTCTATGGCTACACCTTC.

The gene calls are TRBV5-1 and TRBJ1-2, with 7 nucleotides matching TRBD1. The CDR3 spans 14 residues. Trimming took 0 bases from V and 8 from J; bases not matched to a gene: 7. Germline CDR1 and CDR2: SGHRS and YFSETQ. The chain's CDR3 is CASSLADRVGGYTF. The CDR3 DNA is TGCGCCAGCAGCTTGGCTGACAGGGTCGGGGGCTACACCTTC.

The chain has TRBV7-3 and TRBJ1-1; the match to TRBD1 covers 7 bases. The junction had 4 bases not matched to a gene; V was cut back by 5 bases and J by 1 base. The length of the CDR3 is 14 residues. From germline, CDR1 is SGHTA and CDR2 FQGTGA. The CDR3 DNA reads TGTGCCAGCAGCACGGGGACAGCGAACACTGAAGCTTTCTTT. Protein product: CASSTGTANTEAFF.

This clone appeared a single time. This chain uses TRBV5-1 with TRBJ2-2; maybe TRBD1 (5 bases). CDR3 size: 16 residues. Germline V gives CDR1 SGHRS, CDR2 YFSETQ. The V end lost 4 bases, the J end lost 2 bases, and 15 bases lay between the germline ends. The CDR3 sequence is CASSLMTQDNTGELFF. The DNA of the CDR3 is TGCGCCAGCAGCCTGATGACACAGGATAACACCGGGGAGCTGTTTTTT.

The V gene is TRBV5-3, the J gene TRBJ1-1; 8 positions match TRBD1. TRBV5-3 is an ORF for which the function is uncertain. After removal of 0 bases from V and 10 bases from J, the junction contained 17 bases not matched to a gene. This CDR3 comprises 17 residues. DNA for the CDR3: TGTGCCAGAAGCTTGGGCTGGCTGGGACAGGCCCATCGTGGAGCTTTCTTT. This encodes CARSLGWLGQAHRGAFF.

The V gene is TRBV21-1, the J gene TRBJ2-7; TRBD1 reflects the table's D call only, with no check against the DNA. TRBV21-1 is reported as a pseudogene. The CDR3 contains 14 residues. The CDR3 here is CASSKAGRCYEQYF. The CDR3 DNA sequence: TGTGCCAGCAGCAAAGCTGGCAGATGCTACGAGCAGTACTTC.

This clone was detected only once. J is TRBJ2-7 and V is TRBV19, with 10 nucleotides matching TRBD1. The CDR3 extends over 14 amino acids. CDR1 and CDR2 from the germline V gene are LNHDA and SQIVND (reference sequence). V lost 5 bases and J lost 2; bases outside the gene matches: 3. CDR3 DNA: TGTGCCAGTAGTCCAGGGACAGGGGCCTACGAGCAGTACTTC. It encodes CASSPGTGAYEQYF.